One sample yielded the 10 T cell receptor beta chains listed below, sequenced in a study of T cell responses to AZD1222 COVID-19 vaccine. Clones were read by immunoSEQ multiplex PCR, and TCRdb kept only the in-frame ones, dropping some. The top ten clones hold 7.9% of a sample with under 150,000 clones, 85% of them seen once. The sequencing here drew on peripheral blood, taken 28 days after the second dose of the MenACWY control vaccine. These receptors all stem from an adult who received the MenACWY meningococcal vaccine as a control.

The chain is built from TRBV4-3 and TRBJ2-2; D unresolved. The V gene's germline CDR1 is LGHNA and CDR2 YSLEER. This CDR3 is 15 amino acids long. Trimming took off 0 bases at V and 2 bases at J, with 7 bases between the two ends. CDR3 residues: CASSQDGPNTGELFF. CDR3 DNA: TGCGCCAGCAGCCAAGATGGACCTAACACCGGGGAGCTGTTTTTT.

This clone was counted once. The V and J genes are TRBV7-2 and TRBJ2-1; D might be TRBD1 or TRBD2, each matching 5 bases. The CDR3 loop spans 13 amino acids. V shed 2 bases and J shed 5 bases, with 7 bases lying between them. The V gene's germline CDR1 is SGHTA and CDR2 FQGNSA. The CDR3 region is CASSLRGHNEQFF. The CDR3 nucleotides read TGTGCCAGCAGCTTACGGGGCCACAATGAGCAGTTCTTC.

The genes are TRBV4-1 and TRBJ2-3, with 10 bases lining up with TRBD2. CDR1 is MGHRA, CDR2 YSYEKL, per germline. CDR3 length: 17 amino acids. V lost 3 bases and J lost 5; bases outside the gene matches: 11. The CDR3 nucleotides read TGCGCCAGCAGCCAGCTGTTCGGGACTAGCGTGAAAGATACGCAGTATTTT. This sequence encodes CASSQLFGTSVKDTQYF.

The chain is built from TRBV2 and TRBJ1-4; possibly TRBD1 for D (5 bases). The germline gives CDR1 SNHLY, CDR2 FYNNEI. The germline V and J ends were trimmed by 6 bases and 7 bases, with 15 bases remaining between them. This CDR3 comprises 14 residues. CDR3 amino acids: CASRYQERGEKLFF. The CDR3 nucleotides read TGTGCCAGCAGGTATCAGGAGAGGGGTGAAAAACTGTTTTTT.

The rearrangement joins TRBV2 to TRBJ1-5; 7 bases are shared with TRBD1. This CDR3 is 13 amino acids long. The junction had 3 bases not matched to a gene; V was cut back by 6 bases and J by 4 bases. Germline lookup yields CDR1 SNHLY and CDR2 FYNNEI. CDR3 coding DNA: TGTGCCAGCAGCTCAGGGGGGAATCAGCCCCAGCATTTT. Protein: CASSSGGNQPQHF.

The V and J genes are TRBV9 and TRBJ1-6; D ambiguous. CDR3 length: 14 amino acids. Germline V CDR1 and CDR2: SGDLS, YYNGEE. V gave up 4 bases and J gave up 7 bases, with 12 bases separating them. DNA for the CDR3: TGTGCCAGCAGCCCATATGAGTTCAATTCACCCCTCCACTTT. Translated: CASSPYEFNSPLHF. The full variable domain, in which reference TRBV9 and TRBJ1-6 provide the parts outside the CDR3, is DSGVTQTPKHLITATGQRVTLRCSPRSGDLSVYWYQQSLDQGLQFLIQYYNGEERAKGNILERFSAQQFPDLHSELNLSSLELGDSALYFCASSPYEFNSPLHFGNGTRLTVT.

The chain couples TRBV25-1 to TRBJ1-1; D call uncertain. The CDR3 has 15 residues. V dropped 4 bases and J dropped 3 bases, with 15 bases sitting between them. Germline V gene data show CDR1 as MGHDK and CDR2 as SYGVNS. The CDR3 DNA reads as TGTGCCAGCAGTGGGGGTTTTGGGTTTTACACTGAAGCTTTCTTT. Its protein product is CASSGGFGFYTEAFF.

The chain is built from TRBV9 and TRBJ1-1; maybe TRBD1 (5 bases). V lost 0 bases and J 2 bases, leaving 14 bases between the germline ends. Germline CDR1 reads SGDLS; CDR2 reads YYNGEE. The CDR3 runs 16 residues. Here the CDR3 DNA reads TGTGCCAGCAGCGTAGCTACGGGGGGGATTAACACTGAAGCTTTCTTT. Protein: CASSVATGGINTEAFF.

CDR3 sequence (DNA): TGTGCCAGCAGCTTAATCTCGACTTCTTTAAGGACAGGGGACTACGAGCAGTACTTC. This codes for CASSLISTSLRTGDYEQYF. This chain links TRBV7-3 with TRBJ2-7, with 9 bases that match TRBD1. Germline-derived CDR1 and CDR2 are SGHTA and FQGTGA. Trimming at V came to 1 base and at J to 3 bases, leaving 16 bases not matched to a gene. There are 19 residues in the CDR3.

The V and J genes are TRBV19 and TRBJ1-2; 8 bases map to TRBD1. This CDR3 is built from 15 residues. V shed 7 bases and J 3 bases; nucleotides not matched to a gene: 10. Germline V gene sequence: CDR1 LNHDA, CDR2 SQIVND (reference sequence). This CDR3 is CASIRRNRGDYGYTF. The CDR3 DNA sequence: TGTGCCAGTATAAGGCGAAACAGGGGGGACTATGGCTACACCTTC.